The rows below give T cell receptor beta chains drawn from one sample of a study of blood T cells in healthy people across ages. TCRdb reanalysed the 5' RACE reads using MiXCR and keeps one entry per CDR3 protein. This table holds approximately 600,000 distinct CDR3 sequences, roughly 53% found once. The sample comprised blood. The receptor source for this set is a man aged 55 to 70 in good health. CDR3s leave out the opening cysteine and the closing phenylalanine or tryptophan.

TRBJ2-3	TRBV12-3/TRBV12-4	ASSSRDSMGDTQY
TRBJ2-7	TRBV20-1	SARDPIKQY
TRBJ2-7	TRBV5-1	ASSLIEAGGYEQY
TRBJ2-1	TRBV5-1	ASSSPGLAVNEQF
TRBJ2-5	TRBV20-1	SAARGRETQY
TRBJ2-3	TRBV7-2	ASSFQRTSTDTQY
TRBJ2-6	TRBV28	ASSFGRASGANVLT
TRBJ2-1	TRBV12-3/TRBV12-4	ASSIPGLVPGQF
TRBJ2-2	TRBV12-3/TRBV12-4	ASSPTGFHTGELF
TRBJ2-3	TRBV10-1	ASSEGVWGSTDTQY
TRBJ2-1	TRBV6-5	ASSYSGYNNEQF
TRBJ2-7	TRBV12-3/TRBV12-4	ASSLRDLGQQIGAQY
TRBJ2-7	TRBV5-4	ASSFHDEQY
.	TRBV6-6	ASSSQRLADGGETQY
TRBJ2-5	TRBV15	ATSPLPGGVETQY
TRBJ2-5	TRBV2	ASRGLARQETQY
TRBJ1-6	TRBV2	ASMTAYNSPLH
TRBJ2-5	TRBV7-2	ASSLVSGGALETQY
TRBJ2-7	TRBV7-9	ASQDSSYEQY
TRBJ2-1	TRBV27	ASRKSGTYEQF